The rows below give T cell receptor beta chains drawn from one sample of a study of T cells after yellow fever vaccination. TCRdb used MiXCR to reprocess the 5' RACE reads, holding one entry per CDR3 protein. The repertoire has hundreds of thousands of distinct CDR3 sequences, 21% of them found once; the top ten carry about 16%. The material sequenced was PBMCs, taken less than 25 days after the first yellow fever vaccination. The origin of the receptors is a man between 18 and 35 years old who received the YFV17D yellow fever vaccine. Each CDR3 is given with its conserved first and last residue. D genes are given only for firm matches. The listing skips clone size in some rows; elsewhere it reads once, few, many or a size class.

v_call: TRBV30
d_call: NA
clone_size: NA
j_call: TRBJ1-5
cdr3_aa: CAWRGSDYQPQHF
cdr3_nt: TGTGCCTGGAGAGGCAGCGACTATCAGCCCCAGCATTTT

v_call: TRBV18
d_call: TRBD1
clone_size: few
j_call: TRBJ1-6
cdr3_aa: CASSSTDRVNSPLHF
cdr3_nt: TGTGCCAGCTCATCAACGGACAGGGTTAATTCACCCCTCCACTTT

v_call: TRBV4-3
d_call: NA
clone_size: NA
j_call: TRBJ2-1
cdr3_aa: CASSQDFGGNEQFF
cdr3_nt: TGCGCCAGCAGCCAAGATTTCGGAGGGAATGAGCAGTTCTTC

v_call: TRBV20-1
d_call: TRBD2
clone_size: NA
j_call: TRBJ2-3
cdr3_aa: CRVSGGGTDTQYF
cdr3_nt: TGCAGGGTTAGCGGGGGTGGGACAGATACGCAGTATTTT

v_call: TRBV4-1
d_call: NA
clone_size: few
j_call: TRBJ2-7
cdr3_aa: CASSQDRGTPYEQYF
cdr3_nt: TGCGCCAGCAGCCAAGATCGAGGCACCCCCTACGAGCAGTACTTC

v_call: TRBV7-2
d_call: TRBD1
clone_size: NA
j_call: TRBJ1-2
cdr3_aa: CASSLVGNRGNYGYTF
cdr3_nt: TGTGCCAGCAGCTTAGTGGGAAACAGGGGTAACTATGGCTACACCTTC

v_call: TRBV5-1
d_call: NA
clone_size: NA
j_call: TRBJ2-2
cdr3_aa: CASSPGAVGGELFF
cdr3_nt: TGCGCCAGCAGCCCCGGGGCGGTAGGCGGGGAGCTGTTTTTT

v_call: TRBV7-2
d_call: TRBD1
clone_size: many
j_call: TRBJ2-1
cdr3_aa: CASDRQGGNEQFF
cdr3_nt: TGTGCCAGCGATAGACAGGGGGGCAATGAGCAGTTCTTC

v_call: TRBV18
d_call: TRBD1
clone_size: many
j_call: TRBJ2-1
cdr3_aa: CASSLNQGAKYNEQFF
cdr3_nt: TGTGCCAGCTCACTTAATCAGGGGGCGAAGTACAATGAGCAGTTCTTC

v_call: TRBV4-1
d_call: NA
clone_size: few
j_call: TRBJ1-1
cdr3_aa: CASSRHSGTNTEAFF
cdr3_nt: TGCGCCAGCAGCAGACATTCAGGGACGAACACTGAAGCTTTCTTT

v_call: TRBV29-1
d_call: NA
clone_size: few
j_call: TRBJ2-7
cdr3_aa: CSARTGTSSYEQYF
cdr3_nt: TGCAGCGCTCGAACCGGGACAAGCTCCTACGAGCAGTACTTC

v_call: TRBV20-1
d_call: NA
clone_size: few
j_call: TRBJ1-3
cdr3_aa: CSALNRGSGNTIYF
cdr3_nt: TGCAGTGCGTTGAATAGGGGCTCTGGAAACACCATATATTTT

v_call: TRBV6-5
d_call: NA
clone_size: few
j_call: TRBJ2-1
cdr3_aa: CASSSIKSSYNEQFF
cdr3_nt: TGTGCCAGCAGTTCTATCAAGAGCTCCTACAATGAGCAGTTCTTC

v_call: TRBV7-6
d_call: NA
clone_size: NA
j_call: TRBJ1-5
cdr3_aa: CASSLAGKGNQPQHF
cdr3_nt: TGTGCCAGCAGCTTAGCCGGGAAAGGCAATCAGCCCCAGCATTTT

v_call: TRBV28
d_call: TRBD2
clone_size: few
j_call: TRBJ2-2
cdr3_aa: CASSQLAGLNTGELFF
cdr3_nt: TGTGCCAGCAGCCAACTAGCGGGGTTAAACACCGGGGAGCTGTTTTTT

v_call: TRBV6-1
d_call: NA
clone_size: NA
j_call: TRBJ1-4
cdr3_aa: CASRSLVGQTNEKLFF
cdr3_nt: TGTGCCAGCAGATCCTTGGTGGGTCAGACTAATGAAAAACTGTTTTTT

v_call: TRBV7-6
d_call: NA
clone_size: few
j_call: TRBJ2-5
cdr3_aa: CASSLWGEKETQYF
cdr3_nt: TGTGCCAGCAGCTTATGGGGGGAGAAAGAGACCCAGTACTTC

v_call: TRBV11-1
d_call: NA
clone_size: few
j_call: TRBJ2-1
cdr3_aa: CASSSYPGGGKFSYNEQFF
cdr3_nt: TGTGCCAGCAGCTCCTATCCGGGTGGAGGGAAGTTTTCCTACAATGAGCAGTTCTTC

v_call: TRBV2
d_call: NA
clone_size: few
j_call: TRBJ2-6
cdr3_aa: CASSEWGSPGANVLTF
cdr3_nt: TGTGCCAGCAGTGAATGGGGGTCCCCAGGGGCCAACGTCCTGACTTTC

v_call: TRBV7-2
d_call: NA
clone_size: few
j_call: TRBJ2-1
cdr3_aa: CASRFSYNEQFF
cdr3_nt: TGTGCCAGCAGGTTCTCCTACAATGAGCAGTTCTTC

v_call: TRBV7-2
d_call: NA
clone_size: NA
j_call: TRBJ1-2
cdr3_aa: CASSRGRQEYGYTF
cdr3_nt: TGTGCCAGCAGCCGGGGTCGACAGGAGTATGGCTACACCTTC

v_call: TRBV13
d_call: NA
clone_size: NA
j_call: TRBJ2-5
cdr3_aa: CASRRKGLWGETQYF
cdr3_nt: TGTGCCAGCAGACGTAAGGGACTCTGGGGAGAGACCCAGTACTTC

v_call: TRBV19
d_call: NA
clone_size: NA
j_call: TRBJ2-3
cdr3_aa: CASSTRATDTQYF
cdr3_nt: TGTGCCAGTAGCACGAGGGCAACAGATACGCAGTATTTT

v_call: TRBV27
d_call: NA
clone_size: NA
j_call: TRBJ1-6
cdr3_aa: CASRESNSPLHF
cdr3_nt: TGTGCCAGCCGGGAGAGCAATTCACCCCTCCACTTT

v_call: TRBV7-2
d_call: NA
clone_size: many
j_call: TRBJ2-3
cdr3_aa: CASSFGGGVTQYF
cdr3_nt: TGTGCCAGCAGCTTCGGTGGGGGAGTTACGCAGTATTTT

v_call: TRBV6-1
d_call: NA
clone_size: NA
j_call: TRBJ2-1
cdr3_aa: CASTQSPVYNEQFF
cdr3_nt: TGTGCCAGCACCCAATCCCCGGTTTACAATGAGCAGTTCTTC

v_call: TRBV20-1
d_call: TRBD2
clone_size: NA
j_call: TRBJ2-5
cdr3_aa: CSANERGIQETQYF
cdr3_nt: TGCAGTGCTAATGAGCGGGGGATCCAAGAGACCCAGTACTTC

v_call: TRBV5-1
d_call: NA
clone_size: NA
j_call: TRBJ2-1
cdr3_aa: CASSMEGPYNEQFF
cdr3_nt: TGCGCCAGCAGCATGGAGGGGCCCTACAATGAGCAGTTCTTC

v_call: TRBV12-3/TRBV12-4
d_call: TRBD2
clone_size: NA
j_call: TRBJ2-2
cdr3_aa: CASSRTGTIITGELFF
cdr3_nt: TGTGCCAGCAGCCGCACCGGGACTATCATCACCGGGGAGCTGTTTTTT

v_call: TRBV6-4
d_call: NA
clone_size: NA
j_call: TRBJ2-3
cdr3_aa: CASSDPRAGDDTQYF
cdr3_nt: TGTGCCAGCAGTGACCCTCGAGCCGGGGATGATACGCAGTATTTT

v_call: TRBV4-1
d_call: NA
clone_size: few
j_call: TRBJ1-5
cdr3_aa: CASSQSLWGQPQHF
cdr3_nt: TGCGCCAGCAGCCAGAGCCTTTGGGGCCAGCCCCAGCATTTT

v_call: TRBV3-1
d_call: TRBD1
clone_size: few
j_call: TRBJ2-7
cdr3_aa: CASSRGQANSYEQYF
cdr3_nt: TGTGCCAGCAGCCGGGGACAGGCTAACTCCTACGAGCAGTACTTC

v_call: TRBV20-1
d_call: NA
clone_size: many
j_call: TRBJ1-5
cdr3_aa: CSAPPGGSNQPQHF
cdr3_nt: TGCAGTGCCCCCCCGGGGGGATCCAATCAGCCCCAGCATTTT

v_call: TRBV24-1
d_call: TRBD2
clone_size: NA
j_call: TRBJ2-3
cdr3_aa: CATSDPGTSGGTDTQYF
cdr3_nt: TGTGCCACCAGTGACCCTGGGACTAGCGGGGGCACAGATACGCAGTATTTT

v_call: TRBV4-1
d_call: NA
clone_size: NA
j_call: TRBJ2-5
cdr3_aa: CASSQTGSGETQYF
cdr3_nt: TGCGCCAGCAGCCAGACGGGGTCGGGGGAGACCCAGTACTTC

v_call: TRBV20-1
d_call: NA
clone_size: many
j_call: TRBJ2-2
cdr3_aa: CSAKGLFTGELFF
cdr3_nt: TGCAGTGCTAAAGGGCTCTTTACCGGGGAGCTGTTTTTT

v_call: TRBV20-1
d_call: TRBD1
clone_size: NA
j_call: TRBJ1-5
cdr3_aa: CSATTRDRFNQPQHF
cdr3_nt: TGCAGTGCCACAACCCGGGACAGGTTCAATCAGCCCCAGCATTTT

v_call: TRBV12-5
d_call: TRBD1
clone_size: few
j_call: TRBJ2-2
cdr3_aa: CASGLADRAGELFF
cdr3_nt: TGTGCTAGTGGTTTGGCCGACAGGGCCGGGGAGCTGTTTTTT

v_call: TRBV20-1
d_call: TRBD1
clone_size: NA
j_call: TRBJ1-4
cdr3_aa: CSAVQGEGEKLFF
cdr3_nt: TGCAGTGCCGTACAGGGGGAAGGCGAAAAACTGTTTTTT

v_call: TRBV11-3
d_call: NA
clone_size: NA
j_call: TRBJ2-2
cdr3_aa: CASSWERGHTGELFF
cdr3_nt: TGTGCCAGCAGCTGGGAAAGGGGCCACACCGGGGAGCTGTTTTTT